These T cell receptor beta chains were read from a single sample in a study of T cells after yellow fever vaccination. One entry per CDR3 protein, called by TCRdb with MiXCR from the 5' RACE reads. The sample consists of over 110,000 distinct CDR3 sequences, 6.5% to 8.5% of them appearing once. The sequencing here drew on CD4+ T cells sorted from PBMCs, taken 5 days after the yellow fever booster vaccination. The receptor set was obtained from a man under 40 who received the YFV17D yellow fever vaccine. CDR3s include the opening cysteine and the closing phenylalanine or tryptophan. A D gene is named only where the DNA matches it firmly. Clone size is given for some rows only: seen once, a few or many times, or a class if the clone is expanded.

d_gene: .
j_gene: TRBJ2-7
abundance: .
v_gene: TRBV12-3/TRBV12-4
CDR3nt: TGTGCCAGCAGTTTAATTGGGGGCGAGCAGTACTTC
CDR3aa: CASSLIGGEQYF

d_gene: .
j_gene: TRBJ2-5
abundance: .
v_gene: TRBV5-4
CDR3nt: TGTGCCAGCAGCTTGGTGGACGCTATCCAAGAGACCCAGTACTTC
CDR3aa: CASSLVDAIQETQYF

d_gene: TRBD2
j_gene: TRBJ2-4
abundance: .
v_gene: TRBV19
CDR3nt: TGTGCCAGTAGTAGACCGGGACTAGCGGGAGTGGAGAACATTCAGTACTTC
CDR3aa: CASSRPGLAGVENIQYF

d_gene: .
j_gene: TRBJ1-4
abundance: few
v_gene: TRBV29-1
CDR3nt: TGCAGCGTTGAGGCAGGTTCCCGTGAAAAACTGTTTTTT
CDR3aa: CSVEAGSREKLFF

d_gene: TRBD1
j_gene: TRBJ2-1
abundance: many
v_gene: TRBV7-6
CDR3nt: TGTGCCAGCAGCTTAGCGACCGGGACAGGGTATATTGAGCAGTTCTTC
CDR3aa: CASSLATGTGYIEQFF

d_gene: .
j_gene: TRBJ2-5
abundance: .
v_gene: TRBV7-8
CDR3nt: TGTGCCAGCAGCTTAGGGGGTAGCCGGAGTAGCGGAGGCGGCGGGACCCAGTACTTC
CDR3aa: CASSLGGSRSSGGGGTQYF

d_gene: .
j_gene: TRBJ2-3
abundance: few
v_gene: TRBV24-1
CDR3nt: TGTGCCGACCCCTTAGCGGCCCCCGGGGCGTCGCAGTATTTT
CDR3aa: CADPLAAPGASQYF

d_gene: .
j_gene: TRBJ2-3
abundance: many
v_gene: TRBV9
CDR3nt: TGTGCCAGCAGCGTAGAACAGGCCGGGGGTACGCAGTATTTT
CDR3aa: CASSVEQAGGTQYF

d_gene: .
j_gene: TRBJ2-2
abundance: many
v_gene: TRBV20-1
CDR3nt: TGCAGTGCTAGGGGGACGGGGAACACCGGGGAGCTGTTTTTT
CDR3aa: CSARGTGNTGELFF

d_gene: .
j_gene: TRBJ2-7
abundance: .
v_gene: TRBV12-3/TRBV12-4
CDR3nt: TGTGCCAGCAGTGTACCTGGACAAGTCTACGAGCAGTACTTC
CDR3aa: CASSVPGQVYEQYF

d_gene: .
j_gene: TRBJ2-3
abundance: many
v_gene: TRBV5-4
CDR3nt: TGTGCCAGCAGCTTGGGGGGGACCTCGTCCACAGATACGCAGTATTTT
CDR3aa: CASSLGGTSSTDTQYF

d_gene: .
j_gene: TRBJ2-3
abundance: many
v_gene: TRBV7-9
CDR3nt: TGTGCCAGCAGCCGCATCGCGGTCCGACCTTTGATAGATACGCAGTATTTT
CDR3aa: CASSRIAVRPLIDTQYF

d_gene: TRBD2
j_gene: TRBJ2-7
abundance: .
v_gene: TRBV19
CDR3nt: TGTGCCAGTAGTCGGGCCGCGGGAGGCGAGCAGTACTTC
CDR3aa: CASSRAAGGEQYF

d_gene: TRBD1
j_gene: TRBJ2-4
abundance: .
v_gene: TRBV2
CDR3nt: TGTGCCAGCAGCATACCCCCGGGACAGGGGGGATACTTC
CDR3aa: CASSIPPGQGGYF

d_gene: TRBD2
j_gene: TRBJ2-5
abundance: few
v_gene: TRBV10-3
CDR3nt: TGTGCCATCAGTCCGGGACTAGCGGGAGTTGAAGAGACCCAGTACTTC
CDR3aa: CAISPGLAGVEETQYF

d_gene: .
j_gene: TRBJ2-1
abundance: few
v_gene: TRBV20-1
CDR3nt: TGCAGTGCTAGAGATATGGGACTCGGCGAGTTCTTC
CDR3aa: CSARDMGLGEFF

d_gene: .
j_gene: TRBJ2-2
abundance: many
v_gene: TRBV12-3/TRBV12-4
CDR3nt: TGTGCCAGCAGCGAATATACTGGGGCCGGGGAGCTGTTTTTT
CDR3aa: CASSEYTGAGELFF

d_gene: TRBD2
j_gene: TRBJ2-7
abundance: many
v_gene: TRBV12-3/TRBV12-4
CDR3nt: TGTGCCAGCAGCCGCGGGACTAGCGTTCTTTCCGAGCAGTACTTC
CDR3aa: CASSRGTSVLSEQYF

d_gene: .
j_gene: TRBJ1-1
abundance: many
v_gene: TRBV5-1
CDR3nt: TGCGCCAGCAGAGGGGAAACTGAAGCTTTCTTT
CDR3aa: CASRGETEAFF

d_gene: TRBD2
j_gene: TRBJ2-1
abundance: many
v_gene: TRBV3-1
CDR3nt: TGTGCCAGCAGCCTAGCGGGAGTCCTCAATGAGCAGTTCTTC
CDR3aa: CASSLAGVLNEQFF

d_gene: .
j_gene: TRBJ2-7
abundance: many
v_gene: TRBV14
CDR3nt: TGTGCCAGCAGCATAGGGGGGAACTCCTACGAGCAGTACTTC
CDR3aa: CASSIGGNSYEQYF

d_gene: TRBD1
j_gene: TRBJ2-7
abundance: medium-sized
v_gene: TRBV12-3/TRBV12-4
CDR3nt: TGTGCCAGCAGTTTGGACAGGGTCGAGCAGTACTTC
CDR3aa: CASSLDRVEQYF

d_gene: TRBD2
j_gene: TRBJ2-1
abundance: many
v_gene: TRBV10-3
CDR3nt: TGTGCCATCAGGACTAGCGGACCTTACAATGAGCAGTTCTTC
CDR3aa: CAIRTSGPYNEQFF

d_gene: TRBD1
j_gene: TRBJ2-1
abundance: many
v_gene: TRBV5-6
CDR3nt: TGTGCCAGCAGCTCACCGGGACAGGGGATAGCCAATGAGCAGTTCTTC
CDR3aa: CASSSPGQGIANEQFF

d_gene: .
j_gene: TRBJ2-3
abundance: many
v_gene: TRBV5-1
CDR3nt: TGTGCCAGCTCGCCCACGGGCAGCACAGATACGCAGTATTTT
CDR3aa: CASSPTGSTDTQYF

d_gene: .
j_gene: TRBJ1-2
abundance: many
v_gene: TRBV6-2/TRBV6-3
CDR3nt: TGTGCCAGCACTCGGTGGACGGAAAACTATGGCTACACCTTC
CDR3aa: CASTRWTENYGYTF

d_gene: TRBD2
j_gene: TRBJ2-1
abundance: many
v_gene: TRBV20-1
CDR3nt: TGCAGTGCTAACCGGGAGGCAGGTGAGCAGTTCTTC
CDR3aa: CSANREAGEQFF

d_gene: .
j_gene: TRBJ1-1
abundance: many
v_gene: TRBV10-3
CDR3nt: TGTGCCATCAGCGTAGAGGACGGCGGAGGAGCTTTCTTT
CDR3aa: CAISVEDGGGAFF

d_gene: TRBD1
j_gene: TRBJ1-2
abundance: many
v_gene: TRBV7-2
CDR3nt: TGTGCCAGCGAACGAGGGACAGGGGGGACTGGCTACACCTTC
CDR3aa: CASERGTGGTGYTF

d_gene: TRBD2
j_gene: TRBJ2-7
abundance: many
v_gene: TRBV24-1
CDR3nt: TGTGCCACCAGTGATCTAGCGGGAGACTACTACGAGCAGTACTTC
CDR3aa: CATSDLAGDYYEQYF

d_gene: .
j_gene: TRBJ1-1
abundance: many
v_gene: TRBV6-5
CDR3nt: TGTGCCAGCAGCGGATCTCTCGGGCCGATGAACACTGAAGCTTTCTTT
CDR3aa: CASSGSLGPMNTEAFF

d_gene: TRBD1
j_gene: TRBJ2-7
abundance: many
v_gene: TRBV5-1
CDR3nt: TGCGCCAGCAGCGTGCCCGGGACAGGGTTTTACGAGCAGTACTTC
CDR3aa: CASSVPGTGFYEQYF

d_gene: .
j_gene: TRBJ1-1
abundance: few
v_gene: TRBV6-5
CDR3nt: TGTGCCATAACCCAAGGGCCGAACACTGAAGCTTTCTTT
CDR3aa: CAITQGPNTEAFF

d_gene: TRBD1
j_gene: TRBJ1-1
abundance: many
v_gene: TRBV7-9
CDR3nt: TGTGCCGGCAGACCGGGACAGATGAACACTGAAGCTTTCTTT
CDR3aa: CAGRPGQMNTEAFF

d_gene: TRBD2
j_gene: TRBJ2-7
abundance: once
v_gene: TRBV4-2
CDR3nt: TGTGCCAGCAGCCAAGGGCGGGGACTAGCTTCTTACGAGCAGTACTTC
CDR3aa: CASSQGRGLASYEQYF

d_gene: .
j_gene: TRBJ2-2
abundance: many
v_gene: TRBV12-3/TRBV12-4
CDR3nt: TGTGCCAGCGGCCACGCGAACACCGGGGAGCTGTTTTTT
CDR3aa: CASGHANTGELFF

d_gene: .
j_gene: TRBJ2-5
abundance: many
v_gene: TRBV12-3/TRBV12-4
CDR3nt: TGTGCCAGCAAGCCCGAGACCCAGTACTTC
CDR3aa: CASKPETQYF